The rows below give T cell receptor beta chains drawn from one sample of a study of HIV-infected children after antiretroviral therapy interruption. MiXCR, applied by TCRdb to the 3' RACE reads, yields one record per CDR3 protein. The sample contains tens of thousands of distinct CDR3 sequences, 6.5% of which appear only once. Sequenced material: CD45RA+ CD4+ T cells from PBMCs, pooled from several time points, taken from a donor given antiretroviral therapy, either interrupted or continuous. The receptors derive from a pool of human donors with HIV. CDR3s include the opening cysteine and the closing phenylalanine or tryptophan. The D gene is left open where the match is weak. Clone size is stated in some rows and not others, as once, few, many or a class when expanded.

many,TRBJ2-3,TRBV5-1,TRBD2,CASSLFASGSLIADTQYF,TGCGCCAGCAGCTTGTTTGCCAGCGGGAGTCTTATTGCAGATACGCAGTATTTT
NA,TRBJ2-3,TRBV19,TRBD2,CASTTGLAGSDTQYF,TGTGCCAGTACGACGGGACTAGCGGGGTCAGATACGCAGTATTTT
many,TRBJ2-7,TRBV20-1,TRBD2,CSARLAGNYEQYF,TGCAGTGCCAGGCTAGCGGGTAACTACGAGCAGTACTTC
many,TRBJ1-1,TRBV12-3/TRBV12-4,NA,CASSLWGWVSSGTEAFF,TGTGCCAGCAGTTTGTGGGGTTGGGTCTCCTCAGGGACTGAAGCTTTCTTT
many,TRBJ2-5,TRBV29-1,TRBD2,CSARDEAGGRGETQYF,TGCAGCGCGAGGGATGAAGCGGGAGGAAGGGGAGAGACCCAGTACTTC
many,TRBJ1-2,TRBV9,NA,CASSPDPGPDTGYTF,TGTGCCAGTTCTCCAGACCCGGGACCCGACACGGGCTACACCTTC
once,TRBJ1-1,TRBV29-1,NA,CSVEIPGIEAFF,TGCAGCGTTGAAATTCCAGGCATTGAAGCTTTCTTT
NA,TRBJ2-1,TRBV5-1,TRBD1,CASSLDGQGVEQFF,TGCGCCAGCAGCTTGGATGGACAGGGAGTTGAGCAGTTCTTC
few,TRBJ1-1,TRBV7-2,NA,CASSPPWGPEAFF,TGTGCCAGCAGCCCCCCGTGGGGCCCTGAAGCTTTCTTT
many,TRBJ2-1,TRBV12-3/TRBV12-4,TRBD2,CASSFKVSREGRNEQFF,TGTGCCAGCAGTTTTAAGGTCTCCCGGGAGGGCCGTAATGAGCAGTTCTTC
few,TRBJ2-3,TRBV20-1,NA,CSARDNPREMDTQYF,TGCAGTGCTAGAGATAATCCCAGGGAGATGGATACGCAGTATTTT
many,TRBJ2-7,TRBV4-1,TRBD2,CASSRISGTSSYEQYF,TGCGCCAGCAGCCGCATATCCGGGACTAGCTCCTACGAGCAGTACTTC
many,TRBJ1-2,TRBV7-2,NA,CASSPAGDFGYGYTF,TGTGCCAGCAGCCCGGCAGGGGATTTTGGCTATGGCTACACCTTC
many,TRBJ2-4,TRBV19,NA,CASSIGVSQNTLYF,TGTGCCAGCAGTATAGGGGTTAGTCAAAACACCTTGTACTTT
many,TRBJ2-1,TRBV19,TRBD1,CASSKTGVTYNEQFF,TGTGCCAGTAGCAAGACAGGGGTTACCTACAATGAGCAGTTCTTC
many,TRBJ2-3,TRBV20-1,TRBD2,CSARPLLWLAGDTQYF,TGCAGTGCTAGACCCCTGCTGTGGCTAGCGGGAGATACGCAGTATTTT
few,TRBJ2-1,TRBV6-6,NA,CASSTQRGSNEQFF,TGTGCCAGCAGTACCCAGAGGGGTAGCAATGAGCAGTTCTTC
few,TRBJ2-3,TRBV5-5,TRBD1,CASSRDRGQDTQYF,TGTGCCAGCAGCCGGGACAGGGGACAAGATACGCAGTATTTT
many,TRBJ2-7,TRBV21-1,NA,CASSRYDEQYF,TGTGCCAGCAGCAGGTACGACGAGCAGTACTTC
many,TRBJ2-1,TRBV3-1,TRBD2,CASSHGRTSVDEQFF,TGTGCCAGCAGCCATGGAAGGACTAGCGTCGATGAGCAGTTCTTC
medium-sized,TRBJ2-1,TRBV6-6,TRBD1,CASSGGQGYAEQFF,TGTGCCAGCAGTGGGGGACAGGGATATGCTGAGCAGTTCTTC
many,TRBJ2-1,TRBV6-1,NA,CASSETVAAYNEQFF,TGTGCCAGCAGTGAAACGGTAGCGGCATACAATGAGCAGTTCTTC
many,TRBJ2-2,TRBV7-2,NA,CASSLGQPGELFF,TGTGCCAGCAGCTTAGGGCAGCCCGGGGAGCTGTTTTTT
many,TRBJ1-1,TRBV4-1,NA,CASSQIRGLNTEAFF,TGCGCCAGCAGCCAAATCCGGGGATTGAACACTGAAGCTTTCTTT
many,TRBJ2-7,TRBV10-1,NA,CASSDAGGSSYEQYF,TGTGCCAGCAGTGATGCTGGGGGGAGCTCCTATGAACAGTACTTC
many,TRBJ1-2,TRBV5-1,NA,CASSLAYRPSTGYTF,TGCGCCAGCAGCTTGGCCTACCGACCATCAACTGGCTACACCTTC
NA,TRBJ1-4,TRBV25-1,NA,CASSTSDLEKGPNEKLFF,TGTGCCAGCAGTACGTCCGACCTGGAAAAGGGGCCAAATGAAAAACTGTTTTTT
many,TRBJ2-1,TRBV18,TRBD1,CASSPRTGGNEQFF,TGTGCCAGCTCACCGCGGACAGGGGGAAATGAGCAGTTCTTC